These T cell receptor beta chains were read from a single sample in a study of blood T cell repertoires in COVID-19. The method was immunoSEQ multiplex PCR; TCRdb's version includes in-frame clones alone and lacks a portion of them. There are approximately 330,000 clones in the sample; about 87% occur only once, and 7.5% to 10% lies in the top ten. The sequenced sample consisted of peripheral blood. The receptors originated from a man aged 25-45 years with COVID-19, enrolled during active disease. Each CDR3 is given with its conserved first and last residue. D genes are given only for firm matches. Some rows mark clone size as missing; the rest say once, few, many or name a class of expanded clone.

TRBV7-9,TRBD2,TRBJ2-1,-,CALGGSSYNEQFF,TGTGCGTTGGGCGGGAGCTCCTACAATGAGCAGTTCTTC
TRBV4-3,-,TRBJ2-1,-,CASSHLQGGRSDLYNEQFF,TGCGCCAGCAGCCATCTCCAGGGGGGACGATCGGATCTCTACAATGAGCAGTTCTTC
TRBV27,TRBD1,TRBJ1-4,-,CASSQQGAPNEKLFF,TGTGCCAGCAGCCAACAGGGGGCACCTAATGAAAAACTGTTTTTT
TRBV29-1,-,TRBJ1-1,-,CSVLTGYTEAFF,TGCAGCGTTCTTACAGGGTACACTGAAGCTTTCTTT
TRBV24-1,TRBD1,TRBJ2-3,-,CATSDHQGQGNTDTQYF,TGTGCCACCAGTGATCACCAAGGACAGGGTAACACAGATACGCAGTATTTT
TRBV4-3,TRBD1,TRBJ1-6,-,CASSQGTGDNSPLHF,TGCGCCAGCAGCCAGGGGACAGGGGATAATTCACCCCTCCACTTT
TRBV5-1,-,TRBJ2-7,-,CASSVGQSYEQYF,TGCGCCAGCAGCGTGGGACAAAGCTACGAGCAGTACTTC
TRBV19,TRBD1,TRBJ2-2,-,CASRPIDRGAGELFF,TGTGCCAGTAGGCCCATTGACAGGGGCGCCGGGGAGCTGTTTTTT
TRBV7-9,TRBD2,TRBJ2-3,-,CASSLALRGGRDTQYF,TGTGCCAGCAGCTTAGCTTTGCGGGGGGGGAGAGATACGCAGTATTTT
TRBV5-1,-,TRBJ1-1,-,CASSLDSLMNTEAFF,TGCGCCAGCAGCTTAGACAGCCTAATGAACACTGAAGCTTTCTTT
TRBV27,TRBD1,TRBJ2-2,-,CASIGWGTGTTGELFF,TGTGCCAGCATTGGGTGGGGGACAGGGACCACCGGGGAGCTGTTTTTT
TRBV4-2,TRBD1,TRBJ2-7,-,CASSQDQTGVVYEQYF,TGTGCCAGCAGCCAAGATCAAACAGGGGTCGTCTACGAGCAGTACTTC
TRBV2,TRBD1,TRBJ2-7,once,CASTIEGTGRYEQYF,TGTGCCAGCACGATCGAAGGGACAGGGCGCTACGAGCAGTACTTC
TRBV27,-,TRBJ1-2,once,CASSLSGGAGIVGDYGYTF,TGTGCCAGCAGTTTATCGGGGGGGGCAGGGATAGTTGGAGACTATGGCTACACCTTC
TRBV7-2,TRBD1,TRBJ2-2,-,CASSSQGAGGELFF,TGTGCCAGCAGCTCACAGGGGGCGGGCGGGGAGCTGTTTTTT
TRBV2,-,TRBJ2-5,-,CASSVSRTETQYF,TGTGCCAGCAGTGTGAGTAGAACGGAGACCCAGTACTTC
TRBV7-2,-,TRBJ1-1,-,CASSPRTAMNTEAFF,TGTGCCAGCAGCCCCCGGACAGCAATGAACACTGAAGCTTTCTTT
TRBV27,TRBD2,TRBJ2-2,-,CASSFILAGGTGELFF,TGTGCCAGCAGTTTCATCCTAGCGGGTGGCACCGGGGAGCTGTTTTTT
TRBV18,TRBD1,TRBJ2-7,once,CASSPRSPAQGAGEQYF,TGTGCCAGCTCACCACGGAGCCCCGCACAGGGGGCGGGGGAGCAGTACTTC
TRBV5-1,-,TRBJ1-1,-,CASSLGHPNTEAFF,TGCGCCAGCAGCTTAGGACACCCGAACACTGAAGCTTTCTTT
TRBV9,-,TRBJ1-2,-,CASSVSTGSWDYGYTF,TGTGCCAGCAGCGTGAGCACAGGGTCGTGGGACTATGGCTACACCTTC
TRBV7-3,-,TRBJ1-1,-,CASSLTPGLNTEAFF,TGTGCCAGCAGCTTAACCCCAGGATTAAACACTGAAGCTTTCTTT
TRBV30,-,TRBJ1-1,-,CAWSVQPEAFF,TGTGCCTGGAGTGTACAGCCAGAAGCTTTCTTT
TRBV6-2/TRBV6-3,TRBD1,TRBJ2-7,-,CASSYFSSGQGSYEQYF,TGTGCCAGCAGTTACTTTTCATCGGGACAGGGATCCTACGAGCAGTACTTC
TRBV6-5,-,TRBJ1-5,-,CATRGAFSQPQHF,TGTGCCACCCGGGGAGCCTTCTCGCAGCCCCAGCATTTT
TRBV4-1,-,TRBJ1-5,-,CASSPTAGPNQPQHF,TGCGCCAGCAGCCCAACGGCAGGCCCCAATCAGCCCCAGCATTTT
TRBV5-6,TRBD1,TRBJ1-2,-,CASSSLIQGAANNYGYTF,TGTGCCAGCAGCTCACTCATACAGGGGGCAGCAAATAACTATGGCTACACCTTC
TRBV27,-,TRBJ2-7,-,CASSLGHYYEQYF,TGTGCCAGCAGTCTGGGACACTACTACGAGCAGTACTTC
TRBV5-1,-,TRBJ1-2,-,CASSLGPRQEGYTF,TGCGCCAGCAGCCTGGGACCCCGGCAGGAAGGCTACACCTTC
TRBV5-1,-,TRBJ2-1,-,CASTLLGGSSATHNEQFF,TGCGCCAGCACCTTACTCGGCGGGTCTAGCGCTACTCACAATGAGCAGTTCTTC
TRBV10-2,TRBD2,TRBJ2-5,-,CASSGVASGEETQYF,TGCGCCAGCAGTGGGGTGGCGAGCGGGGAAGAGACCCAGTACTTC
TRBV28,TRBD1,TRBJ1-2,-,CASTTQGAHGTYGYTF,TGTGCCAGCACCACACAGGGGGCGCACGGTACCTATGGCTACACCTTC
TRBV21-1,-,TRBJ1-2,-,CASSKFEQRVLYGYTF,TGTGCCAGCAGCAAGTTTGAACAGAGGGTTCTCTATGGCTACACCTTC
TRBV7-9,TRBD1,TRBJ1-4,-,CASSHPGTGGANNEKLFF,TGTGCCAGCAGCCACCCCGGGACAGGGGGAGCGAATAATGAAAAACTGTTTTTT
TRBV10-3,TRBD1,TRBJ1-1,-,CAISESGQVTEAFF,TGTGCCATCAGTGAGTCTGGACAGGTAACTGAAGCTTTCTTT
TRBV5-4,TRBD1,TRBJ2-1,-,CASSLDRGHEQFF,TGTGCCAGCAGCTTGGATAGGGGGCATGAGCAGTTCTTC
TRBV7-2,TRBD2,TRBJ2-1,-,CASSLKLVSGGNEQFF,TGTGCCAGCAGCTTAAAGCTCGTAAGCGGGGGGAATGAGCAGTTCTTC
TRBV28,-,TRBJ1-5,-,CASSSRGGIQPQHF,TGTGCCAGCAGTTCTCGTGGGGGCATCCAGCCCCAGCATTTT